This TCR beta chain was profiled in a study of cytomegalovirus exposure and HLA in healthy donors. General observations from the study: When a later analysis compared HLA-associated TCR beta chains with equally common others, the HLA-associated chains turned out to be more clonally expanded and to have lower generation probabilities.

The CDR3 consists of 15 residues. Germline CDR1 SGHRS, CDR2 YFSETQ. J lost 10 bases, V lost 2 bases, and 7 bases had no gene match. Points on this clone: Its antigen is currently unknown.

Primers for the PCR totalled 60 Vbeta and 13 Jbeta. Clones were read by immunoSEQ multiplex PCR, and TCRdb kept only the in-frame ones, dropping some. This table holds around 250,000 clones, approximately 81% found once. The clonotype comes from a woman in her sixties or seventies in good health and CMV-seropositive. The sample comprised PBMCs. This sequence joins TRBV5-1 and TRBJ2-1; 12 bases match TRBD1. The CDR3 DNA sequence: TGCGCCAGCAGCTTAATGGGACAGGGGGCGGAGGAGCAGTTCTTC. It is translated as CASSLMGQGAEEQFF.